This T cell receptor beta chain was retrieved from a study of T cells in Graves' hyperthyroidism and ophthalmopathy. This clonotype was observed at least ten times. TCR beta CDR3 regions were amplified from RNA. The study used the HTBI primer set for a first-round RT-PCR of the TCR CDR3. TCRdb reprocessed the multiplex PCR reads via MiXCR and lists one record per CDR3 protein. Counted here are nearly 600,000 distinct CDR3 sequences, approximately 14% occurring once; the ten biggest clones make up more than 5%. This CDR3 region has 13 residues. V shed 3 bases and J shed 5 bases, with 10 bases lying between them.

Sequences were obtained from blood. This chain links TRBV12-3 or TRBV12-4 with TRBJ2-5, with TRBD1 as a possible D gene (6 bases). This clonotype originated in a woman aged 25 to 39 with Graves' hyperthyroidism that later progressed to Graves' ophthalmopathy. The DNA for the CDR3 is TGTGCCAGCAGTTTTGGACAGCCTGAGACCCAGTACTTC. Translation: CASSFGQPETQYF.